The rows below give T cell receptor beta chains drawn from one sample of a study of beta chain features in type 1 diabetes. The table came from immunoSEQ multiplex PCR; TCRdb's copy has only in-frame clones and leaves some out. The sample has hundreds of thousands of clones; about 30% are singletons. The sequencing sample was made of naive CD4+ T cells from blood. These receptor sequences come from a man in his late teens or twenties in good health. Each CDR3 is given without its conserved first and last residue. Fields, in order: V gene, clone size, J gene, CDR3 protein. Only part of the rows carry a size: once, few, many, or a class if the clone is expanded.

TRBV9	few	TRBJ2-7	ASSERTDLGEQY
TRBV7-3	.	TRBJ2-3	ASSPTSGSIPDTQY
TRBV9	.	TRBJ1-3	ASSARGSGNTIY
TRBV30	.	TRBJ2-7	AWSPFSESEQY
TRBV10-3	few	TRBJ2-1	AISLAGGDEQF
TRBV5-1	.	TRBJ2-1	ASSGTGGEQF
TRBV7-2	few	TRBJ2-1	ASSLAGQNSYNEQF
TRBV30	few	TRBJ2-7	AWSPRQATEQY
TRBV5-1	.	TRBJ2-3	ASSFLAGVGDTQY
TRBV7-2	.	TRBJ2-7	ASSLVVRGTGSSYEQY
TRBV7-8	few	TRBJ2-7	ASGRAGRGPYEQY
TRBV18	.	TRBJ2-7	ASSRATGAHEQY
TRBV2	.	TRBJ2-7	ASRAASGSYEQY
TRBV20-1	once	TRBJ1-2	SASPHYGYT
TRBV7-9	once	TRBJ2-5	ASSKVPQETQY
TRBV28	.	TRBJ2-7	ASNLWGYEQY
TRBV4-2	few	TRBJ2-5	ASSQPDRVWETQY
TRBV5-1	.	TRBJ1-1	ASSAVGGTEAF
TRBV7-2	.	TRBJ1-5	ASSLGRESNQPQH
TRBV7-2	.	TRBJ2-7	ASSFSQGPQY
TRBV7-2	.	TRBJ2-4	ASSLMGAKNIQY
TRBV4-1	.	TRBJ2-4	ASSTPGLAGRAKNIQY
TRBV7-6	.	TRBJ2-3	ASSLTGRTDTQY
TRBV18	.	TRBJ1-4	ASSSTGTNEKLF
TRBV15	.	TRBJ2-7	ATSSFGTGSEQY
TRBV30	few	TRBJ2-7	AWTDSPDEQY
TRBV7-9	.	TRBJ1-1	ASSARTTTNTEAF
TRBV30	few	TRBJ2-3	ATALSTDTQY